Listed here is a single T cell receptor beta chain. This clone was found a few times. Its antigen specificity is not known. No much larger clonotype is one base removed from it; base qualities were not supplied. The sample comes from a study of cytomegalovirus exposure and HLA in healthy donors (dated by TCRdb to 2015 to 2018). In terms of the full investigation: An earlier analysis of 587 of the donors reported under 300 Gb of sequence data and about 120 million unique TCR beta sequences obtained from approximately 180 million T cells. In an earlier analysis of over 550 of the donors, high-throughput TCR beta sequencing was used to judge whether each TCR beta V gene segment behaved as functional or pseudogenic. Among approximately 370 genotyped donors of the cohort, an average of around 250,000 unique TCR beta nucleotide sequences was sequenced per donor, of which 15% to 20% were non-productive. The study profiled the T cell repertoires of under 700 subjects by immunosequencing and related them to cytomegalovirus serostatus. About 280 gigabases of sequencing data and approximately 92 million unique TCR sequences made up an early release that covered nearly 650 HLA-typed donors. The number of typed donors differed by locus: 629-630 for A, B, C, DRB1 and DQB1; 522 for DQA1; 600 to 610 for DPA1; and around 490 for DPB1. Among the roughly 380 genotyped donors, approximately 82% belonged to the genetic ancestry cluster associated with self-reported Caucasian donors. In a later analysis, previously published TCR beta repertoires from 500 to 750 donors were re-analyzed and high-resolution HLA genotyping was added so that TCR occurrence patterns could be studied. A separate validation cohort of more than 100 different subjects was used in addition to the approximately 700-subject first cohort. Alongside the repertoire data, information on donor age, sex, ethnicity and CMV serostatus was compiled. A later genetic analysis took genome-wide SNP genotypes for 398 of the 666 donors and used that subset as a discovery cohort. The study aimed to test whether cataloging public T cell receptors could reveal signatures of past pathogen exposure. The later analysis used no new phenotypic data to find candidate immune exposures, relying instead on TCR beta sequences and their occurrence across donors. Because of strong linkage in the cohort, roughly five DR-DQ haplotypes were treated as single units for association and clustering. To predict cytomegalovirus infection status, the study brought together high-throughput TCR immunosequencing, statistical association of individual TCRs with disease status, and machine learning. All discovery cohort repertoires had been generated using a single sequencing platform. Class I and class II HLA loci were covered by the typing at four-digit resolution.

The cohort was made up of 650 to 700 healthy bone marrow donors. At the time of sampling, every cohort member was nominally healthy, though immune exposures that went unrecorded were likely present. The donor tested CMV seronegative and was one of the 352 seronegative cohort members. A peripheral blood sample was provided by each donor, and peripheral blood mononuclear cells were used for TCR beta sequencing. The Qiagen DNeasy Blood Extraction Kit was used to extract genomic DNA from the blood cell samples. CDR1 SGHVS and CDR2 FQNEAQ are derived from the germline V gene. V sheds 5 bases and J sheds 2 bases, leaving 15 bases between their ends. Inclusive of the bounding cysteine and phenylalanine, the CDR3 is 15 residues long. CDR3 DNA only is kept here, 45 bases in frame from base 1. The paper's findings and limits, for the study overall: The earlier analysis of about 600 of the donors excluded over 15 rarely observed V segments, including chromosome 9 orphons, because counts were too low. In the study, 150 to 200 TCR beta chains were listed as associated with cytomegalovirus. A later genetic analysis reported fewer N-insertions in productive TCRs among donors in an Asian-associated ancestry cluster than the 666-donor mean. Across donors, most TCR sequences were observed very rarely, whereas some public TCRs were present in many individuals. A later analysis found that HLA-associated TCR beta chains were more clonally expanded and had lower generation probabilities than equally common non-associated chains. In a later analysis, the rate of TCR association differed among HLA loci, with DRB1 alleles having the most associated TCRs and HLA-C alleles having the fewest. Immune exposure information for the cohort was limited to CMV serostatus. The 87-base-pair reads could not distinguish some IMGT-functional V segments, including TRBV6-2 and TRBV6-3, so those segments were excluded. The presence/absence analyses assumed that sequencing depth was roughly uniform across donors, and that assumption may not be true. In a later analysis, most CMV-associated TCR beta chains were found to appear HLA-restricted, with HLA associations seemingly driven largely by CMV exposure. A further reported finding was that TCR beta sequences accurately predicted the HLA-A and HLA-B alleles for most subjects in the first cohort. In an earlier analysis of 500 to 650 of the donors, most TCR beta V segments appeared in productive rearrangements about 87% or about 30% of the time, broadly matching IMGT annotations. The cohort was sequenced for TCR beta chains only, and without alpha or paired-chain data the features that could be detected were limited. When HLA alleles, especially DR and DQ, strongly co-occurred, attributing TCR associations to individual alleles was difficult. The authors suggested that the approach could potentially be extended to other disease states and immunological phenotypes. At a false discovery rate of 0.05, a later analysis linked about 17,000 TCR beta sequences to specific HLA alleles. A cluster of highly shared sequence variants was judged likely to be a technical artifact of the sequencing pipeline. V-gene and J-gene trimming of TCR beta chains was associated with a missense DCLRE1C variant in a later genetic analysis, and the association was replicated in an independent cohort. Correlated functional status among segregating V segments might reflect linkage disequilibrium, but an unknown experimental factor could not be ruled out. Because HLA typing was unavailable for some donors at each locus, only the typed subset was used in association tests. The classifier was reported to diagnose cytomegalovirus status with high specificity and sensitivity in both the original and validation cohorts. A later analysis reported that several top co-occurrence clusters appeared linked to parvovirus B19, influenza, CMV and Epstein-Barr virus. In vitro tests confirmed that three of the cytomegalovirus-associated TCR beta chains recognize cytomegalovirus antigens.

Library creation used the immunoSEQ multiplex PCR assay. For the multiplex PCR, a mixture combining 60 forward primers for TCR Vbeta segments and 13 reverse primers for TCR Jbeta segments was used. Amplification of the CDR3 region of rearranged TCR beta genes was performed with a multiplex PCR assay on genomic DNA. The amplified TCR beta libraries were sequenced on the Illumina HiSeq System as 87-base-pair reads. Per the original workflow: In a later analysis, tens of millions of unique TCR beta chains were counted across the 500 to 850 repertoires, and roughly 11 million of these chains were shared by at least two donors. Raw reads were error-corrected and collapsed into unique sequences with a nearest-neighbor algorithm that merged closely related sequences to remove PCR and sequencing errors. To assign V, D and J gene segments, CDR3 sequences were aligned to IMGT reference sequences. For a sequence to be retained, a match of at least six nucleotides to both a V gene segment and a J gene segment was required. Rearrangements were called productive when the CDR3 lacked stop codons and stayed in frame with V and J; all others were non-productive. Following IMGT convention, CDR3 was defined as the stretch from the second conserved V-encoded cysteine to the conserved J-encoded phenylalanine. The earlier analysis of about 500 of the donors excluded sequences that lacked an unambiguous match to a single V gene segment. An earlier analysis of several hundred of the donors called V segments functional above 56.7% productive rearrangements and segregating when the between-donor standard deviation exceeded 5%. A statistical classification framework was built for diagnosing cytomegalovirus status from the catalog of TCR beta chain sequences. In a later analysis, TCR nucleotide sequences were compared against IMGT/GENE-DB human TR gene sequences so that V and J genes could be assigned. Using the TCRdist pipeline, a later analysis assigned CDR3 sequences along with most-parsimonious VDJ recombination scenarios. In a later analysis, each TCR beta chain was defined by its CDR3 amino acid sequence together with its V-gene family, and reads without a unique V-gene family were excluded. As a way to deal with suspected cross-contamination and a sequencing artifact, a later analysis dropped more than 500 nucleotide sequences that were highly shared and had low generation probability. For each public chain, a later analysis derived a clonal expansion index from normalized ranks of inferred template counts within each repertoire. In a later analysis, generation probabilities were computed with a VDJ recombination model fitted to out-of-frame rearrangements, and the resulting probabilities were checked against IGoR. Hypergeometric tests were used in a later analysis to score TCR-TCR, TCR-HLA and TCR-CMV co-occurrence, with a repertoire-size bias correction applied to the TCR pairs. A later analysis estimated false discovery rates by permuting HLA or CMV assignments 20 times. In a later analysis, co-occurring TCRs were grouped with DBSCAN, and TCRdist sequence similarity was added when clustering was performed within HLA-allele-positive subsets. Repertoires with fewer than 30,000 or more than 120,000 public chains, plus five repertoires with anomalous nucleotide sharing, were excluded from co-occurrence clustering. Not all clones reach the TCRdb copy of this immuneACCESS table, which keeps in-frame sequences only. Checked studies attribute under half of the gap to unresolved V genes and leave the rest unexplained. The V and J calls and clone size are taken from that table; D and trimming were inferred from the DNA. A total of some 200,000 clones appear in this sample, about 89% of them only once. Jointly, the top ten make up more than 0.8% of the sample.

The sequence derives from a woman under 30 in good health and CMV-seronegative. The sequencing sample was made of PBMCs. The V and J segments used are TRBV7-8 and TRBJ2-5, with TRBD1 tentatively as D gene (7 bases match). The base sequence is TGTGCCAGCAGCCTAACCAGGGGGAGGCAAGAGACCCAGTACTTC. Its product reads: CASSLTRGRQETQYF.